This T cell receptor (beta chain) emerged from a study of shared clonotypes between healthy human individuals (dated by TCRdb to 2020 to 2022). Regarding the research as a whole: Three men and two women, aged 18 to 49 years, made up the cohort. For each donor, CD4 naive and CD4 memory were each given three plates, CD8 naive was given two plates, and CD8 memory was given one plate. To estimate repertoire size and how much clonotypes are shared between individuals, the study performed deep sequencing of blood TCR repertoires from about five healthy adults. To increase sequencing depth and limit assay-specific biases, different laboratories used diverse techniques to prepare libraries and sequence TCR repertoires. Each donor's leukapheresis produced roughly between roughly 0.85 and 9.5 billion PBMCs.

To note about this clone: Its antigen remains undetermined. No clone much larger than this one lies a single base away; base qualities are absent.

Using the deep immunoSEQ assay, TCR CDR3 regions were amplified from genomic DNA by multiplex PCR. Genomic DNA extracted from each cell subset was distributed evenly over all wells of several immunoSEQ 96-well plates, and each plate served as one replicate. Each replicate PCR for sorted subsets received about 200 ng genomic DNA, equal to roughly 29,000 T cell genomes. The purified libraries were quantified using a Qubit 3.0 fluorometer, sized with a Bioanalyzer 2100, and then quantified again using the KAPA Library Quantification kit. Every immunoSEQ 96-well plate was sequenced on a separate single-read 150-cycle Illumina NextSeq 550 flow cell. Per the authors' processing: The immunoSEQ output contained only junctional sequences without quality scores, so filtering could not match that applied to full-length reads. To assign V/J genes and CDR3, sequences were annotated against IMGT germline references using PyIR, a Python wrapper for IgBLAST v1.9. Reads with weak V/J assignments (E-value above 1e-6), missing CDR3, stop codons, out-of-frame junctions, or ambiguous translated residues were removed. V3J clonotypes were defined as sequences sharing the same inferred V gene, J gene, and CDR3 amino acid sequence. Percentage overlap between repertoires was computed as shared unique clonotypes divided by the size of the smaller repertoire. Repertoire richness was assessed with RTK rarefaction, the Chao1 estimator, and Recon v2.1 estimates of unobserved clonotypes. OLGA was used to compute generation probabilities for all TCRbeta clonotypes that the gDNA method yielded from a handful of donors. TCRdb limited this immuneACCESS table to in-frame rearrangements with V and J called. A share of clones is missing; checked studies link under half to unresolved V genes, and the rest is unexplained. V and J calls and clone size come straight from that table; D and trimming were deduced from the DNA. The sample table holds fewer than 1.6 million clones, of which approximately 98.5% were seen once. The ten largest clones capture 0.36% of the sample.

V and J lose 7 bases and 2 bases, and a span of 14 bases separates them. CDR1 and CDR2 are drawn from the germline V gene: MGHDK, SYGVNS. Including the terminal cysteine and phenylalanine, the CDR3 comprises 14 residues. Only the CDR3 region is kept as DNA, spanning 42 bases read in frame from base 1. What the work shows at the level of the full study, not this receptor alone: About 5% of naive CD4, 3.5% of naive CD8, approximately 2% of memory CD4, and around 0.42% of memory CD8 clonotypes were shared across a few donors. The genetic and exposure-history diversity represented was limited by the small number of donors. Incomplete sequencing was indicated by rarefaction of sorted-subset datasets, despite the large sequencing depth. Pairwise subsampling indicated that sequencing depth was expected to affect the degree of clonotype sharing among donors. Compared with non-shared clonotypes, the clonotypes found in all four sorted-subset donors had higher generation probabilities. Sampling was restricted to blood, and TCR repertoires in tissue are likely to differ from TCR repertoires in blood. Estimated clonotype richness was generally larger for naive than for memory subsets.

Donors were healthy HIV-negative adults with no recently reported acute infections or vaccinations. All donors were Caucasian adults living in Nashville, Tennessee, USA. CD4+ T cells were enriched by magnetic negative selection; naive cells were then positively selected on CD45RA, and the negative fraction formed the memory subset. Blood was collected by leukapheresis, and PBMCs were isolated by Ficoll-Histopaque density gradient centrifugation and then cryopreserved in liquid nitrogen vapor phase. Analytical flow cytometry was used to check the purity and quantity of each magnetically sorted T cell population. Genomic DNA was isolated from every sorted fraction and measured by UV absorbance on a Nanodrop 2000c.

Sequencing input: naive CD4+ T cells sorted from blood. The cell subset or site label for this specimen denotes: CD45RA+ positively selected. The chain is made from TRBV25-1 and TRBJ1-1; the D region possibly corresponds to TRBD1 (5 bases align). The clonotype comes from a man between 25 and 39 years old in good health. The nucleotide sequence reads TGTGCCAGCACCGAGGGACGGATCAACACTGAAGCTTTCTTT. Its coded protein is CASTEGRINTEAFF.